The 14 T cell receptor beta chains presented below share a single source sample, sequenced in a study of neurological immune-mediated disorders. TCRdb fed the 5' RACE reads into MiXCR, producing one record per CDR3 protein. Of approximately 50,000 distinct CDR3 sequences listed, 10% are singletons. Sequenced sample: PBMCs. All receptors derive from a man in his 70s with HTLV-1-associated myelopathy (HAM/TSP).

Relative to its sample, this clonotype is medium-sized. The rearrangement uses TRBV7-3 and TRBJ2-1; D is perhaps TRBD1 (5 bases). This CDR3 has 15 residues. The germline CDR1 and CDR2 sequences are SGHTA and FQGTGA. V was cut by 2 bases and J by 5 bases, with 13 bases left in between. For the CDR3, the DNA is TGTGCCAGCAGCTTAGGAGACAGTCAAAACAATGAGCAGTTCTTC. This encodes CASSLGDSQNNEQFF.

This clonotype was found many times. The rearrangement links TRBV6-1 to TRBJ2-2, with D possibly being TRBD1 or TRBD2 (5 bases each). V was cut by 8 bases and J by 3 bases, with 16 bases left in between. The CDR3 is 15 amino acids. Germline CDR1 reads MNHNS; CDR2 reads SASEGT. The DNA for the CDR3 is TGTGCCAGCTCCACTGGGACGATCGACACCGGGGAGCTGTTTTTT. Translating it yields CASSTGTIDTGELFF.

In this sample, this clonotype turned up many times. This chain links TRBV4-3 with TRBJ2-3; TRBD1 matches at 8 bases. Per germline, CDR1 LGHNA and CDR2 YSLEER. This CDR3 contains 18 residues. Trimming took 0 bases from V and 5 from J; bases not matched to a gene: 13. The CDR3 DNA reads as TGCGCCAGCAGCCAAGATACAGGCGGGACAGGAGGACTAGATACGCAGTATTTT. It translates to CASSQDTGGTGGLDTQYF.

Sample share makes this clonotype medium-sized. The V call is TRBV15, the J call TRBJ2-1; 7 bases fit TRBD1. The germline gives CDR1 LNHNV, CDR2 YYDKDF (reference sequence). V lost 2 bases and J lost 5; bases outside the gene matches: 3. There are 14 residues in the CDR3. Here the CDR3 DNA reads TGTGCCACCAGCAGATCCGGGACAGACAATGAGCAGTTCTTC. As protein: CATSRSGTDNEQFF.

This clonotype was seen many times. The chain carries TRBV27 and TRBJ2-2; TRBD2 matches 14 bases. This CDR3 is 18 amino acids long. Germline values: CDR1 MNHEY, CDR2 SMNVEV (reference sequence). The trim removed 6 bases at V and 5 bases at J, leaving 11 bases unmatched. CDR3 amino acids: CASSASRLAGGPTGELFF. DNA of the CDR3: TGTGCCAGCAGCGCTTCCCGACTAGCGGGAGGGCCAACCGGGGAGCTGTTTTTT.

This clonotype has only one observation. V is TRBV5-1 and J is TRBJ2-3, with a tentative D call TRBD1 (6 bases). CDR3 length: 15 amino acids. Between the trimmed V and J ends, which lost 1 base and 1 base, there was a span of 10 bases. Germline CDR1 is SGHRS and CDR2 is YFSETQ. CDR3 coding DNA: TGCGCCAGCAGCTTGACGGCAGGGGGCACAGATACGCAGTATTTT. Translation: CASSLTAGGTDTQYF. Supplemented by reference TRBV5-1 and TRBJ2-3, the full variable domain reads KAGVTQTPRYLIKTRGQQVTLSCSPISGHRSVSWYQQTPGQGLQFLFEYFSETQRNKGNFPGRFSGRQFSNSRSEMNVSTLELGDSALYLCASSLTAGGTDTQYFGPGTRLTVL.

At least ten counts were recorded for this clonotype. CDR3 DNA sequence: TGTGCCAGCAGCCAGGGGGGGGCTACAGTGAATGAAAAACTGTTTTTT. As protein: CASSQGGATVNEKLFF. This chain joins TRBV5-6 and TRBJ1-4; TRBD1 agrees at 7 bases. Trimming took 4 bases from V and 5 from J; bases not matched to a gene: 11. Germline-derived CDR1 and CDR2 are SGHDT and YYEEEE. The CDR3 contains 16 residues.

The chain has TRBV5-5 and TRBJ2-5; the D is unclear. The CDR3 is made up of 14 amino acids. With 0 bases removed from V and 4 bases from J, the gap between germline ends came to 10 bases. Per the germline V gene, CDR1 is SGHKS and CDR2 is YYEKEE (reference sequence). For the CDR3, the DNA is TGTGCCAGCAGCTTGGGACCCACCTCAGAGACCCAGTACTTC. Translation: CASSLGPTSETQYF.

The rearrangement joins TRBV7-2 to TRBJ2-6; TRBD1 matches 7 bases. CDR1 is SGHTA and CDR2 is FQGNSA in the germline V gene. Germline trimming cut 4 bases from V and 2 bases from J; bases unmatched to any gene: 5. CDR3 length: 16 amino acids. The CDR3, as DNA: TGTGCCAGCAGCTCCCGGACAGGTACTGGGGCCAACGTCCTGACTTTC. Translation: CASSSRTGTGANVLTF.

This clonotype occurred many times. V usage is TRBV7-9 and J usage is TRBJ1-1; D is unresolved. From germline, CDR1 is SEHNR and CDR2 FQNEAQ (reference sequence). Deletions cut 5 bases from V and 1 base from J, with 8 bases between. CDR3 length: 13 amino acids. CDR3 sequence reads: CASSLEKNTEAFF. In nucleotides, the CDR3 is TGTGCCAGCAGCCTCGAGAAGAACACTGAAGCTTTCTTT.

The rearrangement uses TRBV6-5 and TRBJ2-7, with D perhaps TRBD2 (5 bases). Trimming cost V 6 bases and J 4 bases, with 10 bases left between them. The germline V gene has CDR1 MNHEY and CDR2 SVGAGI. The CDR3 spans 12 residues. The CDR3 is CASSRDAYEQYF. The CDR3 nucleotides read TGTGCCAGCAGCCGGGATGCATACGAGCAGTACTTC.

There are a few counts of this clonotype. V is TRBV28 and J is TRBJ2-7; D might be TRBD2 (5 bases). CDR3 length: 14 residues. CDR1 is MDHEN and CDR2 is SYDVKM in the germline V gene. Deletions cut 6 bases from V and 2 bases from J, with 14 bases between. The CDR3 coding sequence is TGTGCCAGCAGCCTCGGTAGCGAAACCTACGAGCAGTACTTC. It translates to CASSLGSETYEQYF.

In its sample, this clonotype was seen many times. V gene TRBV7-2 combines with J gene TRBJ2-3; TRBD2 matches at 10 bases. Per the germline V gene, CDR1 is SGHTA and CDR2 is FQGNSA. The V and J ends lost 6 bases and 4 bases, in that order; junction bases with no gene match: 10. This CDR3 has 16 amino acids. The CDR3, as DNA: TGTGCCAGCAGTTTAAGAAGCGGGAGGGCCTCAGATACGCAGTATTTT. Protein sequence: CASSLRSGRASDTQYF.

This clonotype has ten or more counts. The V and J genes are TRBV6-6 and TRBJ2-1; 12 positions match TRBD2. The germline CDR1 and CDR2 sequences are MNHNY and SVGAGI (reference sequence). This CDR3 region has 18 residues. V was clipped by 3 bases and J by 8 bases; unmatched bases: 14. CDR3 protein: CASSYRAAASGRAYEQFF. For the CDR3, the DNA is TGTGCCAGCAGTTATCGGGCCGCGGCTAGCGGGAGGGCTTATGAGCAGTTCTTC.